Included here is one T cell receptor (beta chain) sequence, with context. This clonotype was found a few times. Its antigen is still unknown. Per-nucleotide qualities are absent, and no much larger clonotype sits a single base away. This specimen belongs to a study of identical twins (dated by TCRdb to between 2015 and 2016). Looking at the study overall: To test whether fetal clonotypes persist, this study deep-sequenced TCR alpha and beta repertoires from monozygotic twins, from unrelated adults of various ages, and from cord blood. To rule out contamination, replicate twin experiments were performed at different times with different library preparation protocols. On the study overall, not on this receptor specifically: In monozygotic twins, recombination models systematically underestimated out-of-frame TCR alpha sharing, but the models matched the sharing seen between unrelated individuals. Because the same donors could not be followed over many years, conclusions were based on cross-sectional statistical analysis. Compared with coincidental sharing between unrelated individuals, an excess of low generation-probability sequences was observed among out-of-frame TCR alpha sequences shared between twins. Fewer insertions were carried by abundant cord blood beta clonotypes, a similar but weaker trend appeared in young adult naive repertoires, and no such trend appeared in memory repertoires. A weaker excess of twin sharing was found in beta out-of-frame sequences because the signal-to-noise ratio was lowered by fewer shared sequences. Invariant T cells such as MAIT and iNKT could partly confound zero-insertion analyses, although diverse VJ usage argued against such confounding for most clonotypes.

CDR3 length: 17 amino acids, cysteine to phenylalanine. Just CDR3 DNA is preserved here, 51 bases in frame from base 1. From a lookup of the germline V gene, CDR1 and CDR2 are MGHRA and YSYEKL. V is cut back by 1 base and J by 5 bases, with 7 bases in the junction unmatched. Every donor in the study was a healthy Caucasian. The method was 5' RACE. TCRdb records Illumina HiSeq 2000 as the sequencer. A universal primer binding site was introduced by template switching, and a unique molecular identifier was present in the final cDNA, enabling accurate counting of TCR cDNA molecules. First-strand cDNA for TCR alpha and beta chains was synthesized from specific primers in the conserved constant-segment region. To control for contamination, every cDNA library carried two barcodes: a SMART-Mk sample barcode plus Illumina barcodes. Two successive PCR steps introduced TruSeq adapter sequences along with Illumina sample barcodes. The Illumina HiSeq platform was used with custom primers to sequence TCR alpha and beta cDNA libraries. The study's own analysis went as follows. Raw reads were processed with MiGEC to extract unique molecular identifiers, and MiXCR was used to determine CDR3 positions. Recombination models were inferred per individual with the repgenHMM and IGoR tools using an EM algorithm. The analysis of shared clonotypes was done with the tcR package in R, with sharing normalized by the product of cloneset sizes. To study raw recombination without the effects of thymic and clonal selection, out-of-frame nonproductive sequences were analyzed. TCRdb reanalyzed the raw reads on its own, using fastp at Q25 for trimming and MiXCR for clone calling, and kept in-frame beta chains. Every distinct CDR3 protein forms one entry, paired with its most common genes and DNA. For this entry, the V and J calls and clone size follow TCRdb and not the study's own pipeline. This sample gives about 1.7 million distinct CDR3 sequences in total; under 35% of them show up just once. Roughly 0.3% of the sample lies in the top ten.

The rearrangement combines TRBV4-1 with TRBJ1-6; 8 central bases correspond to TRBD1. The sample was cord blood. The TCR sequence derives from a newborn girl in good health. This receptor carries the CDR3 CASSQGYGQGDNSPLHF. Read as DNA, the sequence is TGCGCCAGCAGCCAAGGTTACGGACAGGGCGATAATTCACCCCTCCACTTT.